This entry concerns a single T cell receptor (beta chain). Every sample yielded at least 6 million isolated PBMCs. Total RNA was isolated from each sample in quantities of at least 5.5 micrograms. Combining a sample-barcoded 5' primer with a J-beta primer mix, a second PCR ran for roughly 7 to 12 cycles. TCRdb itself ran the 5' RACE reads through MiXCR, one entry per CDR3 protein. This sample has about 720,000 distinct CDR3 sequences, with roughly 25% found just once. The sample is drawn from a study of blood T cells in healthy people across ages. These sequences were also reported in another study, on T cells of mothers and their children. As that report states: Researchers report slightly higher, though non-significant, overlap in related mother-child pairs than in unrelated pairs. At a sensitivity of around 100 clones per million clonotypes, no persistent microchimeric T cell clones appeared.

The material sequenced was blood. This TCR derives from a boy aged 5 to 17 in good health.

This CDR3 is CATSDPTASSYNEQFF. The DNA of the CDR3 is TGTGCCACCAGTGATCCGACGGCGAGCTCCTACAATGAGCAGTTCTTC. J is TRBJ2-1 and V is TRBV24-1; D is undetermined. Trimming took off 3 bases at V and 0 bases at J, with 11 bases between the two ends. The germline V gene encodes CDR1 KGHDR and CDR2 SFDVKD. This CDR3 spans 16 amino acids.